The 20 T cell receptor beta chains presented below share a single source sample, sequenced in a study of blood T cell repertoires in COVID-19. Measured with immunoSEQ multiplex PCR; TCRdb has only the in-frame clones, and not every one. The sample holds about 200,000 clones, about 87% seen once. The sequencing sample was made of peripheral blood. The receptors were gathered from a man aged 55 to 70 who had recovered from COVID-19.

This chain joins TRBV19 and TRBJ2-1, with 12 bases lining up with TRBD2. The CDR3 totals 14 residues. Germline-derived CDR1 and CDR2 are LNHDA and SQIVND (reference sequence). V gave up 6 bases and J gave up 6 bases; unmatched junction bases: 3. This CDR3 is CASRTSGRGNEQFF. CDR3 bases: TGTGCCAGTAGGACTAGCGGGAGAGGCAATGAGCAGTTCTTC.

The rearrangement joins TRBV6-5 to TRBJ1-5; D uncertain. The CDR3 has 13 amino acids. The ends were cut back, 0 bases at V and 6 bases at J, with 6 bases in the middle. In germline, CDR1 is MNHEY, CDR2 SVGAGI. The CDR3 here is CASSYSNSQPQHF. The CDR3 DNA reads TGTGCCAGCAGTTACTCGAACAGTCAGCCCCAGCATTTT.

This chain connects TRBV7-8 to TRBJ2-1, with 7 bases fitting TRBD2. The germline gives CDR1 SGHVS, CDR2 FQNEAQ. V shed 1 base and J 2 bases; nucleotides not matched to a gene: 2. The CDR3 has 15 residues. Written as DNA, the CDR3 is TGTGCCAGCAGCTTAGTGGGGGGGACCTACAATGAGCAGTTCTTC. Protein product: CASSLVGGTYNEQFF.

V and J are TRBV28 and TRBJ2-7; no firm D call. The V end lost 2 bases, the J end lost 6 bases, and 5 bases lay between the germline ends. The germline CDR1 and CDR2 sequences are MDHEN and SYDVKM. CDR3 size: 11 residues. CDR3 bases: TGTGCCAGCAGTTTACTACTCGAGCAGTACTTC. Translating it yields CASSLLLEQYF. Full variable domain (rest looked up from reference TRBV28 and TRBJ2-7): DVKVTQSSRYLVKRTGEKVFLECVQDMDHENMFWYRQDPGLGLRLIYFSYDVKMKEKGDIPEGYSVSREKKERFSLILESASTNQTSMYLCASSLLLEQYFGPGTRLTVT.

This clone was picked up one time. The chain uses TRBV19 and TRBJ1-4, with D possibly TRBD1 on 6 matching bases. CDR3 length: 16 amino acids. The V end was cut by 3 bases, the J end by 10 bases, with 21 bases between. Per germline, CDR1 LNHDA and CDR2 SQIVND (reference sequence). CDR3 nucleotides: TGTGCCAGTAGTATCCTACGACAGGTTCTAATAGGAAAACTGTTTTTT. It yields the protein CASSILRQVLIGKLFF.

For the CDR3, the DNA is TGTGCCAGCAGCTTAGCCGAGGATGGCTACACCTTC. It translates to CASSLAEDGYTF. The chain joins TRBV11-2 to TRBJ1-2; no firm D call. V was clipped by 1 base and J by 6 bases, with 6 bases between them. Germline CDR1 and CDR2: SGHAT and FQNNGV. CDR3 size: 12 residues.

V usage is TRBV6-5 and J usage is TRBJ1-1, with no clear D. The V end was cut by 8 bases, the J end by 2 bases, with 6 bases between. Germline assignment: CDR1 MNHEY and CDR2 SVGAGI. The CDR3 length is 11 residues. In nucleotides, the CDR3 is TGTGCCAGCCAAAAAAACACTGAAGCTTTCTTT. Its protein is CASQKNTEAFF.

The chain joins TRBV24-1 to TRBJ1-2, with D unclear. Trimming took 8 bases from V and 2 from J, leaving 14 bases between them. CDR1 is KGHDR and CDR2 is SFDVKD in the germline V gene. This CDR3 has 14 residues. CDR3 sequence (DNA): TGTGCCACCACCACCCCACAGCCAAACTATGGCTACACCTTC. It specifies CATTTPQPNYGYTF.

The chain is built from TRBV5-4 and TRBJ2-1; D remains unclear. V shed 4 bases and J shed 11 bases, with 13 bases lying between them. There are 12 residues in the CDR3. Germline V lookup: CDR1 SGHNT, CDR2 YYREEE (reference sequence). CDR3 in amino acids: CASSPDWSQQFF. CDR3 in DNA: TGTGCCAGCAGCCCCGATTGGAGTCAGCAGTTCTTC.

The chain is built from TRBV20-1 and TRBJ2-1, with D possibly matching TRBD2 (6 bases). Per the germline V gene, CDR1 is DFQATT and CDR2 is SNEGSKA (reference sequence). The CDR3 spans 16 residues. V was cut by 3 bases and J by 4 bases, with 19 bases left in between. The DNA of the CDR3 is TGCAGTGCTAGTAGCTGGCAGACACTAGCTTACAATGAGCAGTTCTTC. It is translated as CSASSWQTLAYNEQFF.

The V call is TRBV10-3, the J call TRBJ2-5; the match to TRBD1 covers 7 bases. The CDR3 contains 14 residues. The V and J ends lost 3 bases and 4 bases, in that order; junction bases with no gene match: 5. The germline V gene encodes CDR1 ENHRY and CDR2 SYGVKD. The CDR3 spells CAISDPRQGETQYF. CDR3 coding DNA: TGTGCCATCAGTGACCCTCGACAGGGAGAGACCCAGTACTTC.

DNA of the CDR3: TGTGCCAGCAGCCCCGACAGGGGCGGGACCCAGTACTTC. Protein product: CASSPDRGGTQYF. This chain uses TRBV6-1 with TRBJ2-5; 8 positions match TRBD1. The CDR3 has 13 residues. V dropped 6 bases and J dropped 7; count of bases not matched to a gene: 7. CDR1 MNHNS and CDR2 SASEGT come from the germline V gene.

The gene calls are TRBV7-2 and TRBJ1-1; weak D call: TRBD1 (5 bases). The CDR3 is 12 amino acids. Germline values: CDR1 SGHTA, CDR2 FQGNSA. V was shortened by 1 base and J by 8 bases, with 8 bases between the two germline ends. CDR3 residues: CASSLEAGEAFF. In DNA form, the CDR3 reads TGTGCCAGCAGCTTAGAGGCAGGGGAAGCTTTCTTT.

The chain carries TRBV7-3 and TRBJ2-7; a weak D match, TRBD1 (6 bases). V was trimmed by 2 bases and J by 5 bases, leaving 13 bases between them. The CDR3 consists of 14 residues. From germline, CDR1 is SGHTA and CDR2 FQGTGA. The CDR3: CASSLGAGVNEQYF. DNA for the CDR3: TGTGCCAGCAGCTTAGGGGCAGGGGTCAACGAGCAGTACTTC.

The chain uses TRBV19 and TRBJ2-6, with TRBD1 identical over 9 bases. This CDR3 spans 16 amino acids. The V and J ends lost 6 bases and 3 bases, in that order; junction bases with no gene match: 6. Germline V lookup: CDR1 LNHDA, CDR2 SQIVND (reference sequence). CDR3 sequence reads: CASSPQGADGANVLTF. CDR3 DNA: TGTGCCAGTAGCCCACAGGGGGCAGATGGGGCCAACGTCCTGACTTTC.

J is TRBJ1-2 and V is TRBV6-5, with 8 nucleotides matching TRBD1. Germline V gene data show CDR1 as MNHEY and CDR2 as SVGAGI. Trimming cost V 6 bases and J 2 bases; bases outside gene matches: 5. The CDR3 totals 14 residues. CDR3 sequence (DNA): TGTGCCAGCAGACAGGACAGGGAGAACTATGGCTACACCTTC. Translated, it gives CASRQDRENYGYTF.

The V and J genes are TRBV27 and TRBJ2-7, with D possibly TRBD2 on 5 matching bases. V was pared by 5 bases and J by 6 bases, with 14 bases between. The germline CDR1 and CDR2 sequences are MNHEY and SMNVEV (reference sequence). The CDR3 sequence is 13 residues long. The DNA for the CDR3 is TGTGCCAGCAGTCCCCCGGACTCGGGCGAGCAGTACTTC. Protein product: CASSPPDSGEQYF.

This clone was picked up a small number of times. This CDR3 reads CASSLAGTLEDEQFF. The CDR3 DNA is TGCGCCAGCAGCTTGGCAGGGACACTCGAGGATGAGCAGTTCTTC. The chain uses TRBV5-1 and TRBJ2-1, with TRBD1 as a possible D gene (6 bases). CDR3 length: 15 amino acids. Germline assignment: CDR1 SGHRS and CDR2 YFSETQ. The germline V and J ends were trimmed by 0 bases and 8 bases, with 15 bases remaining between them.

In DNA form, the CDR3 reads TGTGCCAGCAAAGCCCCGGGACAGGAACGCTACACCTTC. As protein: CASKAPGQERYTF. This chain connects TRBV28 to TRBJ1-2; 8 nucleotides align to TRBD1. In germline, CDR1 is MDHEN, CDR2 SYDVKM. The junction had 10 bases not matched to a gene; V was cut back by 7 bases and J by 9 bases. This CDR3 has 13 amino acids.

V is TRBV6-5 and J is TRBJ2-7, with TRBD1 identical over 9 bases. Germline values: CDR1 MNHEY, CDR2 SVGAGI. The CDR3 runs 15 residues. V shed 4 bases, J shed 4 bases, and the junction held 8 bases outside the gene matches. The CDR3 sequence is CASSSPGQGNYEQYF. For the CDR3, the DNA is TGTGCCAGCAGTTCGCCGGGACAGGGTAATTACGAGCAGTACTTC.